This T cell receptor beta chain was retrieved from a study of control samples from healthy donors and cancer patients. This CDR3 has 11 amino acids. Trimming removed 4 bases from V and 11 bases from J, with 11 bases in between. The germline V gene encodes CDR1 MNHEY and CDR2 SVGAGI. Only in-frame clones appear in the TCRdb table, and some are missing; sequencing was by immunoSEQ multiplex PCR. This sample carries some 49,000 clones, roughly 85% of them seen once, and the ten largest clones take approximately 2.8%. Only one count was recorded for this clone. The V call is TRBV6-5, the J call TRBJ1-1, with D perhaps TRBD1 (5 bases). Specimen: PBMCs. The sequence came from a woman in her forties or fifties with lung cancer. CDR3 sequence reads: CASSFGTSAFF. In DNA, the CDR3 is TGTGCCAGCAGTTTTGGGACGAGTGCTTTCTTT.